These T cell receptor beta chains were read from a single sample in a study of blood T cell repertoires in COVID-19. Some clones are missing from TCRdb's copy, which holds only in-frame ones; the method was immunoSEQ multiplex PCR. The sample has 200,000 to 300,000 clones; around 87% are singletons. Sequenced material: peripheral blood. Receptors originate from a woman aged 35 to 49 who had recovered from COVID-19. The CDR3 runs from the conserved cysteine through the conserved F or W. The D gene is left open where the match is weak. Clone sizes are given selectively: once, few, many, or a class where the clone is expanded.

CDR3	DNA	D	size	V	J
CASSVDRAEGQPQHF	TGTGCCAGCAGCGTGGACAGGGCCGAGGGTCAGCCCCAGCATTTT	TRBD1	.	TRBV5-6	TRBJ1-5
CASSQHRGPGELFF	TGCGCCAGCAGCCAACACAGGGGGCCCGGGGAGCTGTTTTTT	TRBD1	.	TRBV4-1	TRBJ2-2
CASSLGSFGVPGELFF	TGTGCCAGCAGCCTAGGGTCCTTCGGGGTGCCCGGGGAGCTGTTTTTT	.	.	TRBV13	TRBJ2-2
CASSLADGLGAFF	TGTGCCAGCAGCTTGGCCGATGGGCTGGGAGCTTTCTTT	.	once	TRBV5-4	TRBJ1-1
CASSSGALAGRYEQYF	TGTGCCAGCAGCTCGGGGGCCCTAGCGGGGCGCTACGAGCAGTACTTC	TRBD2	.	TRBV11-2	TRBJ2-7
CASSGLRDRGVNQYF	TGTGCCAGCAGCGGCCTCCGGGACAGGGGAGTTAACCAGTACTTC	TRBD1	.	TRBV11-2	TRBJ2-5
CASSLVDGVRGYNEQFF	TGCGCCAGCAGCTTGGTAGATGGTGTGCGGGGTTACAATGAGCAGTTCTTC	.	.	TRBV5-1	TRBJ2-1
CSAQGNYGYTF	TGCAGTGCTCAGGGAAACTATGGCTACACCTTC	.	.	TRBV20-1	TRBJ1-2
CASSWTGFYGYTF	TGTGCCAGCAGCTGGACAGGGTTTTATGGCTACACCTTC	TRBD1	.	TRBV7-2	TRBJ1-2
CASSIQGFSPNYEQYF	TGTGCCAGTAGTATACAGGGGTTCTCCCCAAACTACGAGCAGTACTTC	.	.	TRBV19	TRBJ2-7
CASGGAPEDTQYF	TGCGCCAGCGGGGGGGCTCCTGAAGATACGCAGTATTTT	.	few	TRBV5-1	TRBJ2-3
CASSRMNRAGGYSYEQYF	TGTGCCAGCAGCCGCATGAATAGGGCAGGGGGATACTCCTACGAGCAGTACTTC	TRBD1	.	TRBV7-2	TRBJ2-7
CASSVRQGLNTGELFF	TGTGCCAGCAGCGTCAGACAGGGGCTAAACACCGGGGAGCTGTTTTTT	TRBD1	.	TRBV9	TRBJ2-2
CASSPPSGLPTDTQYF	TGTGCCAGCTCACCACCGTCCGGTCTACCCACAGATACGCAGTATTTT	.	.	TRBV18	TRBJ2-3
CASSQETGRAQYF	TGCGCCAGCAGCCAAGAAACCGGGCGGGCCCAGTACTTC	.	.	TRBV4-1	TRBJ2-5
CASSQDYGTGRYTF	TGTGCCAGCAGCCAAGATTACGGAACAGGGAGATACACCTTC	.	.	TRBV4-2	TRBJ1-2
CASSLRGAGYGYTF	TGTGCCAGCAGCCTACGGGGGGCAGGCTATGGCTACACCTTC	.	.	TRBV5-4	TRBJ1-2
CASSEAGGRGLTTDTQYF	TGTGCCAGCAGTGAAGCGGGCGGGCGGGGGCTCACCACAGATACGCAGTATTTT	.	.	TRBV2	TRBJ2-3
CASSSSSGHDTQYF	.	.	medium-sized	TRBV27	TRBJ2-3
CASSFSRSYEQYF	TGTGCCAGCAGCTTCTCCAGATCCTACGAGCAGTACTTC	.	.	TRBV5-5	TRBJ2-7
CASALQAWESMAGGRTEAFF	TGTGCTAGTGCCCTTCAGGCATGGGAGTCGATGGCAGGGGGCCGAACTGAAGCTTTCTTT	TRBD1	once	TRBV12-5	TRBJ1-1
CASSDPVDNYEQYF	TGTGCCAGCAGCGACCCAGTGGACAACTACGAGCAGTACTTC	.	.	TRBV2	TRBJ2-7
CASSPTMRGPNSNQPQHF	TGTGCCAGCTCACCGACGATGAGGGGGCCAAACTCCAATCAGCCCCAGCATTTT	TRBD1	.	TRBV18	TRBJ1-5
CASSPPLGSGTYEQYF	TGTGCCAGCAGCCCCCCGTTGGGTAGCGGGACGTACGAGCAGTACTTC	TRBD2	once	TRBV11-2	TRBJ2-7
CASTLSGAVFNEQFF	TGTGCCAGCACCCTGTCAGGGGCAGTATTCAATGAGCAGTTCTTC	.	.	TRBV27	TRBJ2-1
CASSRGRLTFNYGYTF	TGTGCCAGTAGCCGGGGTCGATTGACCTTTAACTATGGCTACACCTTC	.	.	TRBV19	TRBJ1-2
CASSWGQGPYEQYF	TGTGCCAGCAGCTGGGGACAGGGACCTTACGAGCAGTACTTC	TRBD1	.	TRBV5-4	TRBJ2-7
CASSEAHTGALNEKLFF	TGTGCCAGCAGTGAAGCTCACACAGGGGCGCTTAATGAAAAACTGTTTTTT	TRBD1	.	TRBV6-1	TRBJ1-4